This T cell receptor (beta chain) comes out of a study of T cell responses to AZD1222 COVID-19 vaccine. The study's findings and limits: Baseline antibody screening turned up just a handful of seropositive AZD1222 recipients. Donors in the cohort were predominantly white British and more often female, and clonal diversity was possibly underestimated. Regions 160-218 and 743-854 dominated among vaccine-associated CD4 TCRs spanning spike.

Deletions cut 3 bases from V and 5 bases from J, with 8 bases between. CDR1 and CDR2 (germline): MNHEY, SVGEGT. CDR3 length equals 13 residues. A word on this clone: The antigen remains unidentified.

The analysis combined second doses at about 4 or about 12 weeks. TCRdb's copy holds only in-frame clones and misses some; the assay was immunoSEQ multiplex PCR. The sample yields 150,000 or so clones, 90% to 95% seen once. The sample in question was peripheral blood, obtained 28 days after the second AZD1222 dose. The chain recombines TRBV6-2 or TRBV6-3 with TRBJ1-5; no clear D. This sequence originates from an adult who received the AZD1222 COVID-19 vaccine. CDR3 amino acids: CASSYSGDQPQHF. The CDR3 region has the DNA TGTGCCAGCAGTTATTCGGGCGATCAGCCCCAGCATTTT.